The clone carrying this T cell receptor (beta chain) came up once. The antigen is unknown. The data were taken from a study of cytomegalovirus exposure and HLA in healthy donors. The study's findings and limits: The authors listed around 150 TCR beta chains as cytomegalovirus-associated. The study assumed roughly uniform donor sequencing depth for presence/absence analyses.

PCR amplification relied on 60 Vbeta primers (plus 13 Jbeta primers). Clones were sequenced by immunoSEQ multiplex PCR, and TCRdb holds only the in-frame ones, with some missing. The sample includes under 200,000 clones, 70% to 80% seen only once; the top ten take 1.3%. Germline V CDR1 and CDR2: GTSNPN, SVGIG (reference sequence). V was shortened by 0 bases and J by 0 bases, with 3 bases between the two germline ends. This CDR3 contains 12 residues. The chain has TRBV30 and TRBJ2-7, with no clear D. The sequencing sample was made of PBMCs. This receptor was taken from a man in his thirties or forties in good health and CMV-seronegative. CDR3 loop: CAWSVVSYEQYF. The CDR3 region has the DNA TGTGCCTGGAGTGTCGTCTCCTACGAGCAGTACTTC.